One sample yielded the 30 T cell receptor beta chains listed below, sequenced in a study of shared clonotypes between healthy human individuals. TCRdb's copy holds only in-frame clones and misses some; the assay was immunoSEQ multiplex PCR. The sample consists of approximately 740,000 clones, 85% to 95% of them appearing once. The naive CD8 subset, CD45RO-negative cells positively selected for CCR7, excluded terminally differentiated effector memory CD45RA+ cells. Sequenced material: naive CD8+ T cells sorted from blood. The receptor set was obtained from a man aged 25-45 years in good health.

V and J are TRBV10-2 and TRBJ2-3; 7 bases fit TRBD1. The trim removed 3 bases at V and 5 bases at J, leaving 11 bases unmatched. Looked up from germline, CDR1 is WSHSY and CDR2 is SAAADI. The CDR3 extends over 16 amino acids. CDR3 DNA sequence: TGCGCCAGCAGTGACTTAAGGGGACAGACGAAAGATACGCAGTATTTT. Translation gives CASSDLRGQTKDTQYF.

J is TRBJ2-7 and V is TRBV19, with D tentatively TRBD1 (6 bases). V lost 2 bases to trimming and J lost 7 bases, with 12 bases between them. From germline, CDR1 is LNHDA and CDR2 SQIVND (reference sequence). CDR3 length: 13 amino acids. In DNA, the CDR3 is TGTGCCAGTAGTATACGACTTGGGACAGAGCAGTACTTC. Its translation: CASSIRLGTEQYF.

The count of this clone is one. Other DNA sequences in the same sample also yield this CDR3. The J gene is TRBJ2-7, the V gene TRBV5-1, with TRBD2 as a possible D gene (6 bases). With 2 bases removed from V and 6 bases from J, the gap between germline ends came to 9 bases. The CDR3 consists of 12 residues. Germline V gene lookup returns CDR1 SGHRS and CDR2 YFSETQ. The DNA of the CDR3 is TGCGCCAGCAGCTTAACGGGAGTCGAGCAGTACTTC. Translating it yields CASSLTGVEQYF. Full variable domain (missing parts from reference TRBV5-1 and TRBJ2-7): KAGVTQTPRYLIKTRGQQVTLSCSPISGHRSVSWYQQTPGQGLQFLFEYFSETQRNKGNFPGRFSGRQFSNSRSEMNVSTLELGDSALYLCASSLTGVEQYFGPGTRLTVT.

The chain couples TRBV19 to TRBJ1-1; tentatively, D is TRBD1 (5 bases). Trimming left V 1 base short and J 0 bases short, with 9 bases between. This CDR3 comprises 15 residues. Germline V gene lookup returns CDR1 LNHDA and CDR2 SQIVND (reference sequence). The CDR3 loop is CASSIVGTLNTEAFF. In DNA, the CDR3 is TGTGCCAGTAGTATAGTGGGGACCTTGAACACTGAAGCTTTCTTT.

A note on this clone: One base away lies a much larger clone, so this may be a sequencing read error. This rearrangement joins TRBV14 to TRBJ2-3, with 10 bases lining up with TRBD1. The ends lost 4 bases at V and 1 base at J; junction bases unmatched: 2. Per germline, CDR1 SGHDN and CDR2 FVKESK. This CDR3 is built from 15 residues. CDR3 residues: CASSPGTGGTDTQYF. The CDR3 DNA reads TGTGCCAGCAGCCCCGGGACAGGGGGCACAGATACGCAGTATTTT. Full variable domain (missing parts from reference TRBV14 and TRBJ2-3): EAGVTQFPSHSVIEKGQTVTLRCDPISGHDNLYWYRRVMGKEIKFLLHFVKESKQDESGMPNNRFLAERTGGTYSTLKVQPAELEDSGVYFCASSPGTGGTDTQYFGPGTRLTVL.

The chain carries TRBV5-5 and TRBJ2-5; 7 positions agree with TRBD2. Trimming cost V 0 bases and J 5 bases; bases outside gene matches: 10. Germline V gene sequence: CDR1 SGHKS, CDR2 YYEKEE (reference sequence). This CDR3 spans 16 amino acids. DNA of the CDR3: TGTGCCAGCAGCTTGGTTATCAGCGGGGATTGGGAGACCCAGTACTTC. Translated, it gives CASSLVISGDWETQYF.

The chain combines TRBV13 with TRBJ1-5; D is unclear. The V end lost 4 bases, the J end lost 5 bases, and 9 bases lay between the germline ends. Germline V gene data show CDR1 as PRHDT and CDR2 as FYEKMQ (reference sequence). The CDR3 spans 13 residues. The CDR3 coding sequence is TGTGCCAGCAGCTCGACGGAAGATCAGCCCCAGCATTTT. Translated: CASSSTEDQPQHF.

This clone came up once. The rearrangement joins TRBV21-1 to TRBJ2-3; the DNA was not compared with TRBD2, the D call given in the table. TRBV21-1 has pseudogene status. The length of the CDR3 is 21 residues. The CDR3 sequence is CASSKWPERELPQVPTDTQYF. CDR3 sequence (DNA): TGTGCCAGCAGCAAATGGCCTGAGCGGGAGTTACCGCAGGTCCCCACAGATACGCAGTATTTT.

This rearrangement joins TRBV5-5 to TRBJ1-5; TRBD1 matches at 8 bases. CDR1 SGHKS and CDR2 YYEKEE come from the germline V gene (reference sequence). The V segment lost 0 bases and the J segment 5 bases; nucleotides outside the gene matches: 4. The CDR3 has 15 residues. The CDR3 is CASSLGPDRDQPQHF. The DNA of the CDR3 is TGTGCCAGCAGCTTGGGGCCGGACAGGGATCAGCCCCAGCATTTT.

The V call is TRBV9, the J call TRBJ1-4; TRBD1 agrees at 9 bases. CDR1 is SGDLS, CDR2 YYNGEE, per germline. There are 15 residues in the CDR3. The ends lost 3 bases at V and 8 bases at J; junction bases unmatched: 8. The CDR3 spells CASSAEQGAREKLFF. Written as DNA, the CDR3 is TGTGCCAGCAGCGCCGAACAGGGGGCTAGAGAAAAACTGTTTTTT.

This chain joins TRBV27 and TRBJ2-1, with 16 bases matching TRBD2. The CDR3 totals 16 residues. Germline loops: CDR1 MNHEY, CDR2 SMNVEV (reference sequence). V was clipped by 4 bases and J by 11 bases; unmatched bases: 8. The CDR3 here is CASSSPGLAGGPKQFF. The DNA of the CDR3 is TGTGCCAGCAGTTCTCCGGGACTAGCGGGAGGGCCGAAGCAGTTCTTC.

The chain joins TRBV10-1 to TRBJ2-2; 8 bases are a match to TRBD1. The CDR3 loop spans 16 amino acids. Trimming cost V 5 bases and J 6 bases; bases outside gene matches: 11. Germline values: CDR1 WNHNN, CDR2 SYGVQD (reference sequence). CDR3 DNA sequence: TGCGCCAGCAGTCCCGTATCGGGACAGGAGGCCGGGGAGCTGTTTTTT. This sequence encodes CASSPVSGQEAGELFF.

The gene calls are TRBV2 and TRBJ1-5; D not certain. This CDR3 is built from 13 residues. V dropped 7 bases and J dropped 5 bases, with 12 bases sitting between them. The V gene's germline CDR1 is SNHLY and CDR2 FYNNEI. The DNA of the CDR3 is TGTGCCAGCACCCAAAGTTGGGATCAGCCCCAGCATTTT. Translated, it gives CASTQSWDQPQHF.

The rearrangement links TRBV27 to TRBJ2-7, with D perhaps matching TRBD2 (5 bases). The CDR3 consists of 13 residues. Germline V gene sequence: CDR1 MNHEY, CDR2 SMNVEV (reference sequence). The V gene lost 6 bases and the J gene lost 7 bases, with 16 bases spanning the gap. DNA for the CDR3: TGTGCCAGCAGCCGCCCCGGGTCGGGGGAGCAGTACTTC. This codes for CASSRPGSGEQYF.

This clone was detected a few times. The chain has TRBV7-3 and TRBJ2-7; D might be TRBD1 (6 bases). The ends were cut back, 2 bases at V and 2 bases at J, with 10 bases in the middle. CDR3 length equals 14 residues. Germline assignment: CDR1 SGHTA and CDR2 FQGTGA. The CDR3 here is CASSLFGGAYEQYF. The CDR3 nucleotides read TGTGCCAGCAGCTTATTTGGGGGCGCCTACGAGCAGTACTTC. The whole variable domain, remainder taken from reference TRBV7-3 and TRBJ2-7, is GAGVSQTPSNKVTEKGKYVELRCDPISGHTALYWYRQSLGQGPEFLIYFQGTGAADDSGLPNDRFFAVRPEGSVSTLKIQRTERGDSAVYLCASSLFGGAYEQYFGPGTRLTVT.

The chain combines TRBV10-2 with TRBJ2-1; no firm D call. This CDR3 region has 15 residues. The germline V gene encodes CDR1 WSHSY and CDR2 SAAADI. With 6 bases removed from V and 4 bases from J, the gap between germline ends came to 16 bases. The CDR3: CASRDPVIPYNEQFF. The CDR3 bases are TGCGCCAGCAGGGACCCCGTAATCCCTTACAATGAGCAGTTCTTC.

The chain has TRBV29-1 and TRBJ2-1; 7 bases are shared with TRBD1. The CDR3 covers 15 residues. V was pared by 4 bases and J by 2 bases, with 8 bases of the junction left unmatched. Germline V lookup: CDR1 SQVTM, CDR2 ANQGSEA. This CDR3 reads CSVGTGPDPYNEQFF. CDR3 sequence (DNA): TGCAGCGTTGGGACAGGTCCCGACCCCTACAATGAGCAGTTCTTC.

The chain employs TRBV12-2 and TRBJ2-1; the listed D gene, TRBD2, was not tested against the DNA. TRBV12-2 is a pseudogene segment. This CDR3 comprises 17 residues. CDR3 in amino acids: CASRTVGAGDTYNEQFF. The CDR3 DNA is TGTGCAAGTCGGACGGTGGGAGCGGGAGATACCTACAATGAGCAGTTCTTC.

The V gene is TRBV19, the J gene TRBJ2-5; D is unclear. The CDR3 runs 14 residues. Germline V gene lookup returns CDR1 LNHDA and CDR2 SQIVND (reference sequence). V gave up 2 bases and J gave up 0 bases, with 7 bases separating them. Here the CDR3 reads CASSIIMDQETQYF. The DNA of the CDR3 is TGTGCCAGTAGTATAATTATGGACCAAGAGACCCAGTACTTC.

This clone was seen a single time. The chain recombines TRBV28 with TRBJ2-3, with D unclear. The CDR3 has 15 residues. Germline V CDR1 and CDR2: MDHEN, SYDVKM. V lost 6 bases and J 2 bases, leaving 15 bases between the germline ends. CDR3 residues: CASSLTKDHTDTQYF. CDR3 in DNA: TGTGCCAGCAGCCTAACAAAGGACCACACAGATACGCAGTATTTT. The full variable domain, with the rest looked up from reference TRBV28 and TRBJ2-3, is DVKVTQSSRYLVKRTGEKVFLECVQDMDHENMFWYRQDPGLGLRLIYFSYDVKMKEKGDIPEGYSVSREKKERFSLILESASTNQTSMYLCASSLTKDHTDTQYFGPGTRLTVL.

The chain combines TRBV10-3 with TRBJ2-3; 8 bases are shared with TRBD1. CDR1 is ENHRY and CDR2 is SYGVKD in the germline V gene. The trim removed 3 bases at V and 1 base at J, leaving 6 bases unmatched. CDR3 length: 16 residues. CDR3 protein: CAISDQTGAGTDTQYF. The CDR3 nucleotides read TGTGCCATCAGTGACCAGACAGGGGCCGGCACAGATACGCAGTATTTT.

The chain has TRBV28 and TRBJ2-7; TRBD1 matches 9 bases. The germline CDR1 and CDR2 sequences are MDHEN and SYDVKM. V trimming: 4 bases; J trimming: 5 bases; junction bases outside the gene matches: 9. The CDR3 loop spans 15 amino acids. This CDR3 is CASSSEDRGWDEQYF. CDR3 bases: TGTGCCAGCAGTTCAGAAGACAGGGGGTGGGACGAGCAGTACTTC.

V and J are TRBV9 and TRBJ1-1; D not certain. Germline V gene lookup returns CDR1 SGDLS and CDR2 YYNGEE. V lost 1 base and J lost 1, with 5 bases in between. This CDR3 spans 13 amino acids. Here the CDR3 reads CASSVIGNTEAFF. CDR3 coding DNA: TGTGCCAGCAGCGTAATAGGGAACACTGAAGCTTTCTTT.

The chain employs TRBV10-3 and TRBJ2-2, with unresolved D. Germline V gives CDR1 ENHRY, CDR2 SYGVKD. The V end was cut by 0 bases, the J end by 0 bases, with 8 bases between. The CDR3 length is 16 residues. CDR3 in DNA: TGTGCCATCAGTGAGTCGAGTCGGTCGAACACCGGGGAGCTGTTTTTT. Amino acid sequence: CAISESSRSNTGELFF.

The chain has TRBV27 and TRBJ2-2; the match to TRBD2 covers 8 bases. V dropped 5 bases and J dropped 5; count of bases not matched to a gene: 10. The germline V gene encodes CDR1 MNHEY and CDR2 SMNVEV (reference sequence). The CDR3 has 16 residues. CDR3 region: CASSSISGRGTGELFF. Written as DNA, the CDR3 is TGTGCCAGCAGTAGTATCAGCGGGAGAGGTACCGGGGAGCTGTTTTTT.

The rearrangement joins TRBV6-5 to TRBJ1-2; 8 nucleotides match TRBD1. CDR1 MNHEY and CDR2 SVGAGI come from the germline V gene. V lost 3 bases to trimming and J lost 0 bases; unmatched junction nucleotides: 3. The CDR3 sequence is 15 residues long. CDR3 residues: CASSYRTGPNYGYTF. CDR3 in DNA: TGTGCCAGCAGTTATCGGACAGGGCCTAACTATGGCTACACCTTC.

CDR3 sequence reads: CASSLEASFAGELFF. As DNA, the CDR3 is TGTGCCAGCAGCTTAGAAGCATCTTTCGCCGGGGAGCTGTTTTTT. This chain joins TRBV7-9 and TRBJ2-2; D gene unclear. Germline-derived CDR1 and CDR2 are SEHNR and FQNEAQ (reference sequence). The V and J ends lost 1 base and 6 bases respectively, with 12 bases between them. The CDR3 has 15 amino acids.

This chain links TRBV29-1 with TRBJ2-4; D possibly uses TRBD1 or TRBD2 (5 bases each). Trimming took off 4 bases at V and 0 bases at J, with 10 bases between the two ends. The V gene's germline CDR1 is SQVTM and CDR2 ANQGSEA. This CDR3 spans 14 amino acids. CDR3 in amino acids: CSVGDGVAKNIQYF. The CDR3 DNA sequence: TGCAGCGTTGGGGACGGGGTAGCCAAAAACATTCAGTACTTC.

With respect to this clone: This sample also contains other DNA sequences that code for the same CDR3. The rearrangement uses TRBV27 and TRBJ1-2, with 10 positions matching TRBD1. Germline CDR1 reads MNHEY; CDR2 reads SMNVEV (reference sequence). Trimming at V came to 4 bases and at J to 3 bases, leaving 2 bases not matched to a gene. This CDR3 has 14 residues. The CDR3 region has the DNA TGTGCCAGCAGTTCGACAGGGGGCGACTATGGCTACACCTTC. Its translation: CASSSTGGDYGYTF.

This clone was seen once. This chain uses TRBV9 with TRBJ2-3; D is possibly TRBD1 (5 bases). The germline CDR1 and CDR2 sequences are SGDLS and YYNGEE. With 7 bases removed from V and 2 bases from J, the gap between germline ends came to 14 bases. This CDR3 contains 14 residues. This CDR3 is CASQPGAATDTQYF. CDR3 DNA sequence: TGTGCCAGCCAGCCTGGGGCGGCCACAGATACGCAGTATTTT.